This T cell receptor beta chain was profiled in a study of blood T cell repertoires in COVID-19. Across the study: The origin of the acute and convalescent COVID-19 samples was the United States, Italy and Spain. Sources were T cells, B-cell-depleted T cells, or PBMCs; the material itself was cDNA or gDNA.

CDR3 length equals 16 residues. CDR1 is SGHTA, CDR2 FQGNSA, per germline. V dropped 4 bases and J dropped 4; count of bases not matched to a gene: 11. Authors' processing steps: Quantification of nucleated cells was approximated via reference gene primer amplification. Sequencing used immunoSEQ multiplex PCR; TCRdb keeps in-frame clones, though not all of them. That table gives V, J and clone size, and the DNA gave D and trimming. The sample lists around 70,000 clones; roughly 82% were seen once. Sequencing input: peripheral blood. The genes are TRBV7-2 and TRBJ2-5, with TRBD2 identical over 8 bases. The TCR comes from a man between 60 and 75 years old with acute or convalescent COVID-19. CDR3 nucleotide sequence: TGTGCCAGCAGCTCTCGGGGCGGGGGGCCTTTAGAGACCCAGTACTTC. Translating it yields CASSSRGGGPLETQYF. The full variable domain, in which reference TRBV7-2 and TRBJ2-5 provide the parts outside the CDR3, is GAGVSQSPSNKVTEKGKDVELRCDPISGHTALYWYRQSLGQGLEFLIYFQGNSAPDKSGLPSDRFSAERTGGSVSTLTIQRTQQEDSAVYLCASSSRGGGPLETQYFGPGTRLLVL.